The 18 T cell receptor beta chains below come from one sample, sequenced in a study of cytomegalovirus exposure and HLA in healthy donors. The primer mix had 60 Vbeta and 13 Jbeta primers. Profiling relied on immunoSEQ multiplex PCR, and the TCRdb table lists in-frame clones only, not all of them. With approximately 190,000 clones in the sample, the ten largest clones hold 6.5%. The sample taken for sequencing was PBMCs. The receptors stem from a man aged 25-45 years in good health and CMV-seronegative.

About this clone itself: This sample includes further DNA sequences coding for the same CDR3. This chain links TRBV6-1 with TRBJ2-3, with TRBD2 matching 10 bases. Germline CDR1 is MNHNS and CDR2 is SASEGT. This CDR3 has 18 amino acids. V lost 0 bases to trimming and J lost 1 base; unmatched junction nucleotides: 7. The CDR3 nucleotides are TGTGCCAGCAGTGAAGCGCTAGCGGGAGTTGGGGGCACAGATACGCAGTATTTT. This gives the protein CASSEALAGVGGTDTQYF.

V usage is TRBV4-1 and J usage is TRBJ2-7; possibly TRBD1 for D (6 bases). The CDR3 runs to 16 residues. V was clipped by 0 bases and J by 2 bases, with 14 bases between them. From germline, CDR1 is MGHRA and CDR2 YSYEKL. CDR3 sequence: CASSQDDPRTAYEQYF. The CDR3 DNA follows: TGCGCCAGCAGCCAAGACGACCCTAGGACAGCCTACGAGCAGTACTTC.

The chain is built from TRBV27 and TRBJ2-1, with D tentatively TRBD1 (6 bases). The ends were cut back, 6 bases at V and 7 bases at J, with 19 bases in the middle. The CDR3 runs to 15 residues. Germline V gene data show CDR1 as MNHEY and CDR2 as SMNVEV (reference sequence). CDR3 residues: CASSHRDGRGNEQFF. DNA for the CDR3: TGTGCCAGCAGCCACAGGGATGGTAGGGGAAATGAGCAGTTCTTC.

Remarks on this clone: Other DNA sequences from this sample encode an identical CDR3 as well. J is TRBJ2-7 and V is TRBV28; tentative D call: TRBD1 (5 bases). Trimming pared 2 bases from V and 3 bases from J, leaving 5 bases between. This CDR3 spans 12 amino acids. The germline V gene encodes CDR1 MDHEN and CDR2 SYDVKM. The DNA of the CDR3 is TGTGCCAGCAGTTTAAGGGGCTACGAGCAGTACTTC. This gives the protein CASSLRGYEQYF. Looking up the rest from reference TRBV28 and TRBJ2-7 gives the full variable domain: DVKVTQSSRYLVKRTGEKVFLECVQDMDHENMFWYRQDPGLGLRLIYFSYDVKMKEKGDIPEGYSVSREKKERFSLILESASTNQTSMYLCASSLRGYEQYFGPGTRLTVT.

V is TRBV19 and J is TRBJ1-5; the match to TRBD1 covers 8 bases. After removal of 4 bases from V and 3 bases from J, the junction contained 11 bases not matched to a gene. The germline CDR1 and CDR2 sequences are LNHDA and SQIVND (reference sequence). CDR3 length equals 17 residues. The CDR3 DNA follows: TGTGCCAGTAGTACCCGAGGACAGGGAGGGATCAATCAGCCCCAGCATTTT. This encodes CASSTRGQGGINQPQHF.

The chain uses TRBV2 and TRBJ1-5, with 8 positions matching TRBD1. V shed 1 base and J 6 bases; nucleotides not matched to a gene: 5. Per germline, CDR1 SNHLY and CDR2 FYNNEI. The CDR3 is 15 residues long. The CDR3 DNA reads TGTGCCAGCAGTGAAGGACAGGGGAGTAGTCAGCCCCAGCATTTT. It translates to CASSEGQGSSQPQHF.

The chain is built from TRBV11-2 and TRBJ1-4; a weak D match, TRBD1 (6 bases). The V end was cut by 1 base, the J end by 2 bases, with 17 bases between. CDR1 and CDR2 (germline): SGHAT, FQNNGV. This CDR3 region has 18 residues. The DNA for the CDR3 is TGTGCCAGCAGCTTAGGTAGCGGGGGGCATCCCACTAATGAAAAACTGTTTTTT. Encoded protein: CASSLGSGGHPTNEKLFF.

Considering frequency, this clone is medium-sized. This rearrangement joins TRBV19 to TRBJ1-5, with 8 positions matching TRBD1. Germline V gene sequence: CDR1 LNHDA, CDR2 SQIVND (reference sequence). V gave up 6 bases and J gave up 3 bases; unmatched junction bases: 7. This CDR3 region has 15 residues. CDR3 in amino acids: CASRMTGAHNQPQHF. The CDR3, as DNA: TGTGCCAGTAGAATGACAGGGGCCCACAATCAGCCCCAGCATTTT. Complete variable domain (other parts from reference TRBV19 and TRBJ1-5): DGGITQSPKYLFRKEGQNVTLSCEQNLNHDAMYWYRQDPGQGLRLIYYSQIVNDFQKGDIAEGYSVSREKKESFPLTVTSAQKNPTAFYLCASRMTGAHNQPQHFGDGTRLSIL.

The J gene is TRBJ1-5, the V gene TRBV5-5; 7 bases map to TRBD1. The CDR3 loop spans 15 amino acids. V was pared by 4 bases and J by 4 bases, with 8 bases of the junction left unmatched. From germline, CDR1 is SGHKS and CDR2 YYEKEE (reference sequence). This CDR3 reads CASSRGQLGNQPQHF. For the CDR3, the DNA is TGTGCCAGCAGCCGGGGACAGTTGGGGAATCAGCCCCAGCATTTT.

The rearrangement joins TRBV5-6 to TRBJ1-3; weak D call: TRBD1 (5 bases). Deletions cut 0 bases from V and 2 bases from J, with 12 bases between. The length of the CDR3 is 16 residues. The V gene's germline CDR1 is SGHDT and CDR2 YYEEEE. The DNA of the CDR3 is TGTGCCAGCAGCTTGGGGGGGGTTCTAACTGGAAACACCATATATTTT. This sequence encodes CASSLGGVLTGNTIYF.

The gene calls are TRBV4-1 and TRBJ2-1; 9 bases match TRBD1. The junction had 10 bases not matched to a gene; V was cut back by 4 bases and J by 6 bases. This CDR3 is built from 16 residues. Looked up from germline, CDR1 is MGHRA and CDR2 is YSYEKL. CDR3 amino acids: CASSPPLGQGSNEQFF. In DNA form, the CDR3 reads TGCGCCAGCAGCCCCCCGTTGGGACAGGGATCCAATGAGCAGTTCTTC.

The chain joins TRBV5-6 to TRBJ2-3; no clear D. Trimming removed 1 base from V and 5 bases from J, with 5 bases in between. There are 12 residues in the CDR3. Germline V gene lookup returns CDR1 SGHDT and CDR2 YYEEEE. The CDR3 DNA is TGTGCCAGCAGCTTGAGCGTAGATACGCAGTATTTT. Translating gives CASSLSVDTQYF.

This sequence joins TRBV5-4 and TRBJ1-2, with 11 bases that match TRBD1. V shed 1 base, J shed 8 bases, and the junction held 7 bases outside the gene matches. The germline V gene has CDR1 SGHNT and CDR2 YYREEE (reference sequence). The CDR3 extends over 15 amino acids. CDR3 sequence: CASSLRGQGAWGYTF. Written as DNA, the CDR3 is TGTGCCAGCAGCTTGCGAGGACAGGGGGCGTGGGGCTACACCTTC.

The J gene is TRBJ2-7, the V gene TRBV6-1; D unclear. Germline loops: CDR1 MNHNS, CDR2 SASEGT. Trimming shortened V by 5 bases and J by 2 bases, and 13 bases separated the two germline ends. CDR3 length: 14 amino acids. The CDR3 protein is CASSIHPSAYEQYF. CDR3 nucleotide sequence: TGTGCCAGCAGTATACATCCCTCTGCCTACGAGCAGTACTTC.

The rearrangement joins TRBV27 to TRBJ2-5; possibly TRBD2 for D (8 bases). Trimming pared 6 bases from V and 4 bases from J, leaving 18 bases between. The CDR3 is 15 residues long. From germline, CDR1 is MNHEY and CDR2 SMNVEV (reference sequence). The CDR3: CASSRNRGLGETQYF. CDR3 DNA: TGTGCCAGCAGCCGCAACAGGGGACTAGGAGAGACCCAGTACTTC.

The chain joins TRBV10-3 to TRBJ2-5, with 9 positions matching TRBD2. The DNA end lines up better with TRBJ2-7; the J call may be wrong. CDR1 is ENHRY, CDR2 SYGVKD, per germline. CDR3 length: 13 residues. CDR3 protein: CAIKAGGPDEQYF. In nucleotides, the CDR3 is TGTGCCATCAAGGCGGGAGGGCCTGACGAGCAGTACTTC.

This chain links TRBV4-3 with TRBJ2-7; 9 bases line up with TRBD1. This CDR3 has 15 amino acids. The junction had 4 bases not matched to a gene; V was cut back by 2 bases and J by 2 bases. CDR1 and CDR2 from the germline V gene are LGHNA and YSLEER. The CDR3 sequence: CASSQSTGGTYEQYF. The CDR3 DNA is TGCGCCAGCAGCCAATCGACAGGGGGTACCTACGAGCAGTACTTC.

The J gene is TRBJ1-3, the V gene TRBV6-5; D might be TRBD1 (5 bases). The germline V gene has CDR1 MNHEY and CDR2 SVGAGI. V shed 6 bases and J shed 2 bases, with 14 bases lying between them. CDR3 size: 15 residues. The CDR3 DNA reads TGTGCCAGCAGCATCGCAGGAGGGGCTGGAAACACCATATATTTT. Residues: CASSIAGGAGNTIYF.